The 8 T cell receptor beta chains presented below share a single source sample, sequenced in a study of blood T cells in healthy people across ages. A J-beta primer mix and a sample-barcoded 5' primer were used in a second PCR of roughly 6 to 11 cycles. MiXCR was run by TCRdb on the 5' RACE reads, yielding one entry per CDR3 protein. The sample lists about a million distinct CDR3 sequences; 45% to 60% were seen once. Sequenced material: blood. The origin of the receptors is a woman aged 60-75 years in good health.

This clonotype occurred a few times. CDR3 coding DNA: TGCAGCATTGCAGGAGTAGCCAAAAACATTCAGTACTTC. Translated: CSIAGVAKNIQYF. The chain joins TRBV29-1 to TRBJ2-4; unclear D gene. There are 13 residues in the CDR3. The V and J ends lost 8 bases and 0 bases respectively, with 11 bases between them. Germline-derived CDR1 and CDR2 are SQVTM and ANQGSEA.

CDR3 sequence: CASIDRGRLSGANVLTF. The CDR3 nucleotides are TGTGCCAGCATAGACAGGGGGCGCCTCTCTGGGGCCAACGTCCTGACTTTC. V usage is TRBV7-9 and J usage is TRBJ2-6, with 10 nucleotides matching TRBD1. Per the germline V gene, CDR1 is SEHNR and CDR2 is FQNEAQ (reference sequence). CDR3 length equals 17 residues. V shed 7 bases, J shed 0 bases, and the junction held 6 bases outside the gene matches.

The rearrangement joins TRBV10-3 to TRBJ1-5, with TRBD1 identical over 9 bases. The CDR3 is 15 residues long. V shed 6 bases and J 0 bases; nucleotides not matched to a gene: 3. Germline loops: CDR1 ENHRY, CDR2 SYGVKD. Here the CDR3 reads CAISRGQGSNQPQHF. The DNA of the CDR3 is TGTGCCATCAGCCGGGGACAGGGTAGCAATCAGCCCCAGCATTTT.

Only a few counts were recorded for this clonotype. The chain recombines TRBV5-1 with TRBJ2-5; D is undetermined. V was trimmed by 0 bases and J by 1 base, leaving 13 bases between them. The CDR3 spans 16 residues. Germline-derived CDR1 and CDR2 are SGHRS and YFSETQ. This CDR3 is CASSLDPFGSQETQYF. CDR3 in DNA: TGCGCCAGCAGCTTGGACCCCTTCGGCAGCCAAGAGACCCAGTACTTC. Complete variable domain (other parts from reference TRBV5-1 and TRBJ2-5): KAGVTQTPRYLIKTRGQQVTLSCSPISGHRSVSWYQQTPGQGLQFLFEYFSETQRNKGNFPGRFSGRQFSNSRSEMNVSTLELGDSALYLCASSLDPFGSQETQYFGPGTRLLVL.

There are a few counts of this clonotype. This chain joins TRBV4-3 and TRBJ1-2; D gene ambiguous. Germline V lookup: CDR1 LGHNA, CDR2 YSLEER. V was cut by 0 bases and J by 4 bases, with 9 bases left in between. CDR3 length: 14 amino acids. The CDR3 loop reads CASSQDRGPYGYTF. DNA for the CDR3: TGCGCCAGCAGCCAAGATCGGGGTCCCTATGGCTACACCTTC.

This clonotype was detected a few times. The chain carries TRBV20-1 and TRBJ1-1, with a weak D call TRBD1 (5 bases). The V gene lost 4 bases and the J gene lost 4 bases, with 10 bases spanning the gap. The CDR3 sequence is 12 residues long. Germline V gives CDR1 DFQATT, CDR2 SNEGSKA (reference sequence). CDR3 protein: CSANQGSTEAFF. CDR3 sequence (DNA): TGCAGTGCTAATCAGGGTTCCACTGAAGCTTTCTTT.

This clonotype has only a few counts. The genes are TRBV7-9 and TRBJ2-5; TRBD1 might be the D (5 bases). The CDR3 covers 17 residues. CDR1 is SEHNR, CDR2 FQNEAQ, per germline (reference sequence). Trimming shortened V by 6 bases and J by 0 bases, and 20 bases separated the two germline ends. The CDR3 DNA is TGTGCCAGCAGTGGTCCAGGGAAGCCCCCGTACCAAGAGACCCAGTACTTC. Translated: CASSGPGKPPYQETQYF.

This chain joins TRBV6-1 and TRBJ2-1; no reliable D call. Trimming shortened V by 8 bases and J by 4 bases, and 6 bases separated the two germline ends. The CDR3 sequence is 11 residues long. Germline CDR1 and CDR2: MNHNS and SASEGT. CDR3 in amino acids: CASDPYNEQFF. Written as DNA, the CDR3 is TGTGCCAGCGATCCTTACAATGAGCAGTTCTTC.